This T cell receptor beta chain came from a study of blood T cell repertoires in COVID-19. The CDR3 has 16 amino acids. Trimming shortened V by 3 bases and J by 2 bases, and 14 bases separated the two germline ends. The V gene's germline CDR1 is SNHLY and CDR2 FYNNEI. This table comes from immunoSEQ multiplex PCR, and its TCRdb copy is limited to in-frame clones, with some not included. The sample records fewer than 350,000 clones, under 90% being singletons. The sample taken for sequencing was peripheral blood. This TCR derives from a woman in her fifties or sixties with active or convalescent COVID-19. The rearrangement links TRBV2 to TRBJ1-5; no clear D. CDR3 sequence reads: CASSEAGFWGNQPQHF. CDR3 nucleotide sequence: TGTGCCAGCAGTGAGGCGGGTTTTTGGGGCAATCAGCCCCAGCATTTT.